These 27 T cell receptor beta chains share one sample of origin, sequenced in a study of cytomegalovirus exposure and HLA in healthy donors. Assay: immunoSEQ multiplex PCR; the TCRdb copy retains only in-frame clones and omits some. The sample has some 140,000 clones, roughly nine tenths seen once. Input material: PBMCs. These receptors were obtained from a man younger than 35 in good health and CMV-seronegative.

The chain carries TRBV10-2 and TRBJ1-4, with 8 positions matching TRBD1. Germline V CDR1 and CDR2: WSHSY, SAAADI. The V and J ends lost 6 bases and 13 bases, in that order; junction bases with no gene match: 10. This CDR3 region has 13 residues. CDR3 in DNA: TGCGCCAGCAGGGACAGGGCCGAGGAGGGACTGTTTTTT. This codes for CASRDRAEEGLFF.

The sample holds one count of this clone. J is TRBJ2-5 and V is TRBV5-1; 8 nucleotides agree with TRBD1. Looked up from germline, CDR1 is SGHRS and CDR2 is YFSETQ. The CDR3 is made up of 15 amino acids. The trim removed 0 bases at V and 3 bases at J, leaving 4 bases unmatched. The CDR3 sequence is CASSLGTGTKETQYF. The CDR3 DNA follows: TGCGCCAGCAGCTTGGGGACAGGGACGAAAGAGACCCAGTACTTC. Based on the CDR3 plus reference TRBV5-1 and TRBJ2-5, the full variable domain is KAGVTQTPRYLIKTRGQQVTLSCSPISGHRSVSWYQQTPGQGLQFLFEYFSETQRNKGNFPGRFSGRQFSNSRSEMNVSTLELGDSALYLCASSLGTGTKETQYFGPGTRLLVL.

This clone has a count of ten or more. The sample has other DNA sequences that encode this CDR3 too. This rearrangement joins TRBV27 to TRBJ2-3; TRBD2 matches at 9 bases. Germline V gene sequence: CDR1 MNHEY, CDR2 SMNVEV (reference sequence). After removal of 5 bases from V and 2 bases from J, the junction contained 2 bases not matched to a gene. The CDR3 has 14 residues. The CDR3 is CASSRLADTDTQYF. Here the CDR3 DNA reads TGTGCCAGCAGTCGACTAGCGGACACAGATACGCAGTATTTT.

The chain uses TRBV7-9 and TRBJ2-5; 9 nucleotides line up with TRBD1. Germline V gene data show CDR1 as SEHNR and CDR2 as FQNEAQ (reference sequence). V gave up 4 bases and J gave up 3 bases; unmatched junction bases: 6. CDR3 length: 15 amino acids. The CDR3 is CASSYNRDREETQYF. The CDR3 region has the DNA TGTGCCAGCAGCTACAACCGGGACAGGGAAGAGACCCAGTACTTC.

V gene TRBV28 combines with J gene TRBJ1-2; 9 nucleotides align to TRBD1. V gave up 6 bases and J gave up 7 bases; unmatched junction bases: 6. The CDR3 sequence is 13 residues long. Germline assignment: CDR1 MDHEN and CDR2 SYDVKM. The CDR3 DNA is TGTGCCAGCAGACAGGGACAGGGCTTTGGCTACACCTTC. It codes for CASRQGQGFGYTF.

This clone was seen a handful of times. The chain combines TRBV19 with TRBJ2-7; TRBD2 matches 11 bases. V dropped 5 bases and J dropped 2; count of bases not matched to a gene: 5. Germline assignment: CDR1 LNHDA and CDR2 SQIVND (reference sequence). CDR3 length: 15 amino acids. The DNA of the CDR3 is TGTGCCAGTAGTGATCCTAGCGGGGGGACCTACGAGCAGTACTTC. Protein product: CASSDPSGGTYEQYF.

The chain couples TRBV18 to TRBJ1-2, with 7 nucleotides matching TRBD1. The CDR3 contains 13 residues. Per the germline V gene, CDR1 is KGHSH and CDR2 is LQKENI. Trimming at V came to 4 bases and at J to 3 bases, leaving 2 bases not matched to a gene. CDR3 protein: CASSRDRDYGYTF. The CDR3 DNA is TGTGCCAGCTCACGCGACAGGGACTATGGCTACACCTTC.

The sample holds one count of this clone. V is TRBV27 and J is TRBJ1-2; TRBD1 might be the D (6 bases). The CDR3 covers 15 residues. The germline V gene has CDR1 MNHEY and CDR2 SMNVEV (reference sequence). V dropped 4 bases and J dropped 8 bases, with 20 bases sitting between them. CDR3 sequence reads: CASSSLSGPQGGYTF. CDR3 DNA: TGTGCCAGCAGTTCCCTTTCCGGGCCTCAGGGGGGCTACACCTTC.

The chain uses TRBV5-1 and TRBJ2-5, with a weak D call TRBD1 (5 bases). V shed 2 bases and J shed 2 bases, with 10 bases lying between them. This CDR3 comprises 14 residues. Germline values: CDR1 SGHRS, CDR2 YFSETQ. Here the CDR3 reads CASSFETAQETQYF. Written as DNA, the CDR3 is TGCGCCAGCAGCTTCGAGACAGCACAAGAGACCCAGTACTTC.

This chain links TRBV29-1 with TRBJ2-1, with D perhaps matching TRBD1 (6 bases). Germline V gene data show CDR1 as SQVTM and CDR2 as ANQGSEA. Trimming stripped 4 bases from V and 3 bases from J, with 13 bases between. CDR3 length equals 14 residues. The CDR3 loop is CSVVKQGGYNEQFF. The CDR3 nucleotides are TGCAGCGTTGTGAAGCAAGGGGGCTACAATGAGCAGTTCTTC.

The chain couples TRBV28 to TRBJ1-2; 7 nucleotides align to TRBD1. CDR3 length: 13 residues. Germline V gene data show CDR1 as MDHEN and CDR2 as SYDVKM. Trimming removed 6 bases from V and 2 bases from J; junction bases left unmatched: 3. For the CDR3, the DNA is TGTGCCAGCAGGATGACAGGGAACTATGGCTACACCTTC. Residues: CASRMTGNYGYTF.

The genes are TRBV28 and TRBJ1-2, with 8 bases lining up with TRBD1. Germline lookup yields CDR1 MDHEN and CDR2 SYDVKM. V lost 5 bases and J lost 3; bases outside the gene matches: 5. CDR3 size: 14 residues. The CDR3 nucleotides read TGTGCCAGCAGTGGGCAGGGGGCGGACTATGGCTACACCTTC. This encodes CASSGQGADYGYTF.

The rearrangement joins TRBV27 to TRBJ1-4; the D is unclear. V was cut by 6 bases and J by 5 bases, with 19 bases left in between. This CDR3 has 16 residues. Germline CDR1 is MNHEY and CDR2 is SMNVEV (reference sequence). The CDR3 region is CASSGGTGRINEKLFF. For the CDR3, the DNA is TGTGCCAGCAGCGGAGGAACTGGACGGATAAATGAAAAACTGTTTTTT.

V usage is TRBV6-6 and J usage is TRBJ2-7; possibly TRBD2 for D (7 bases). Germline CDR1 MNHNY, CDR2 SVGAGI (reference sequence). V lost 0 bases, J lost 1 base, and 13 bases lay in between. The CDR3 consists of 16 residues. CDR3 amino acids: CASSYSRGAPSYEQYF. In nucleotides, the CDR3 is TGTGCCAGCAGTTACTCTCGGGGGGCCCCTTCCTACGAGCAGTACTTC.

V and J are TRBV19 and TRBJ1-5; D is undetermined. V lost 5 bases and J lost 7, with 15 bases in between. Per germline, CDR1 LNHDA and CDR2 SQIVND (reference sequence). The CDR3 extends over 14 amino acids. For the CDR3, the DNA is TGTGCCAGTAGTGCCTCCAATACTATCCAGCCCCAGCATTTT. Protein sequence: CASSASNTIQPQHF.

The chain recombines TRBV29-1 with TRBJ2-7, with 7 bases matching TRBD2. Trimming removed 3 bases from V and 5 bases from J; junction bases left unmatched: 10. Germline-derived CDR1 and CDR2 are SQVTM and ANQGSEA. This CDR3 comprises 14 residues. CDR3 residues: CSVDREGSSDEQYF. As DNA, the CDR3 is TGCAGCGTTGATAGGGAGGGGTCTTCAGACGAGCAGTACTTC.

This rearrangement joins TRBV21-1 to TRBJ2-4; the table calls TRBD2, which could not be checked here. TRBV21-1 is assigned pseudogene status. The CDR3 is 17 residues long. CDR3: CASSKIWRLLPKNIQYF. The CDR3 DNA reads TGTGCCAGCAGCAAAATATGGAGGCTCCTACCAAAAAACATTCAGTACTTC.

The chain employs TRBV2 and TRBJ2-2; D unclear. Trimming took 4 bases from V and 6 from J, leaving 15 bases between them. In germline, CDR1 is SNHLY, CDR2 FYNNEI. CDR3 length: 15 amino acids. CDR3 bases: TGTGCCAGCAGTGCTCGCGGTTCTATGGCCGGGGAGCTGTTTTTT. This gives the protein CASSARGSMAGELFF.

The chain recombines TRBV11-3 with TRBJ1-1; D is unresolved. V was shortened by 2 bases and J by 1 base, with 5 bases between the two germline ends. The germline CDR1 and CDR2 sequences are SGHNT and YENEEA. The CDR3 extends over 13 amino acids. The CDR3 DNA reads as TGTGCCAGCAGCTTATTCAGGAACACTGAAGCTTTCTTT. Translation gives CASSLFRNTEAFF.

The V gene is TRBV4-2, the J gene TRBJ1-6; 8 bases match TRBD1. The junction had 9 bases not matched to a gene; V was cut back by 4 bases and J by 7 bases. The CDR3 runs to 16 residues. In germline, CDR1 is LGHNA, CDR2 YNFKEQ. The CDR3 coding sequence is TGTGCCAGCAGCCCATCCGGACAGGGTCGCAATTCACCCCTCCACTTT. It is translated as CASSPSGQGRNSPLHF.

V gene TRBV18 combines with J gene TRBJ2-7; TRBD1 matches at 9 bases. There are 14 residues in the CDR3. CDR1 and CDR2 from the germline V gene are KGHSH and LQKENI. V trimming: 6 bases; J trimming: 5 bases; junction bases outside the gene matches: 8. The CDR3 coding sequence is TGTGCCAGCTCGCTCCGGGACAGGGCCCACGAGCAGTACTTC. This sequence encodes CASSLRDRAHEQYF.

This chain joins TRBV28 and TRBJ1-5; D ambiguous. Per the germline V gene, CDR1 is MDHEN and CDR2 is SYDVKM. Trimming removed 10 bases at V and 4 bases at J, with 11 bases between. The CDR3 length is 12 residues. The CDR3 DNA follows: TGTGCCACTTCTACCGTAAATCAGCCCCAGCATTTT. Protein sequence: CATSTVNQPQHF.

The chain uses TRBV5-1 and TRBJ2-5; D gene unclear. Germline V gene sequence: CDR1 SGHRS, CDR2 YFSETQ. This CDR3 is built from 11 residues. The germline V and J ends were trimmed by 6 bases and 5 bases, with 8 bases remaining between them. The CDR3 sequence: CASTERETQYF. The CDR3 coding sequence is TGCGCCAGCACCGAGAGGGAGACCCAGTACTTC.

This clone is a singleton in its sample. This chain links TRBV19 with TRBJ1-3, with 8 bases matching TRBD1. V shed 6 bases and J 5 bases; nucleotides not matched to a gene: 6. The V gene's germline CDR1 is LNHDA and CDR2 SQIVND (reference sequence). The CDR3 totals 14 residues. This CDR3 reads CASSNRGGRNTIYF. The CDR3 bases are TGTGCCAGTAGCAACAGGGGGGGAAGAAACACCATATATTTT.

This chain connects TRBV4-3 to TRBJ2-7; TRBD1 might be the D (5 bases). The CDR3 runs 15 residues. Germline CDR1 reads LGHNA; CDR2 reads YSLEER. Between the trimmed V and J ends, which lost 0 bases and 5 bases, there was a span of 14 bases. The CDR3 reads CASSQDRVVGHEQYF. The CDR3 nucleotides are TGCGCCAGCAGCCAAGATAGGGTAGTGGGGCACGAGCAGTACTTC.

This chain links TRBV5-6 with TRBJ2-7, with 8 bases identical to TRBD2. The CDR3 contains 15 residues. The V gene end was trimmed by 0 bases and the J gene end by 4 bases; junction bases not matched to a gene: 6. CDR1 is SGHDT, CDR2 YYEEEE, per germline. Written as DNA, the CDR3 is TGTGCCAGCAGCTTGGGGACGGGAGGGATTTACGAGCAGTACTTC. This codes for CASSLGTGGIYEQYF.

J is TRBJ2-7 and V is TRBV5-4; 8 nucleotides agree with TRBD2. With V trimmed by 0 bases and J by 4 bases, 6 bases remained unmatched. CDR3 length: 15 residues. Germline CDR1 is SGHNT and CDR2 is YYREEE (reference sequence). The CDR3 loop reads CASSLGLASGYEQYF. CDR3 coding DNA: TGTGCCAGCAGCTTGGGACTAGCGTCGGGATACGAGCAGTACTTC.